In its sample, the clone carrying this T cell receptor (beta chain) was seen many times. What it binds is not known. Each single cDNA molecule received a unique molecular identifier. TCRdb ran MiXCR on the 5' RACE reads and lists one entry per CDR3 protein. This repertoire shows tens of thousands of distinct CDR3 sequences, approximately 5.3% found once; its top ten account for around 5.2%. This entry belongs to a study of early T cells in non-severe SARS-CoV-2 infection. Regarding the study as a whole: VDJdb matching, biased toward anti-spike CD8 responses, missed private and CD4 specificities.

This CDR3 has 15 amino acids. Germline CDR1 reads GTSNPN; CDR2 reads SVGIG (reference sequence). Trimming cost V 5 bases and J 7 bases; bases outside gene matches: 13. The chain uses TRBV30 and TRBJ1-4, with TRBD1 matching 7 bases. The TCR sequence derives from an adult who was a healthcare worker with PCR-confirmed SARS-CoV-2 infection or an uninfected control (not recorded which). The source material was whole blood. The CDR3 protein is CAWGLTGEMSEKLFF. In nucleotides, the CDR3 is TGTGCCTGGGGCCTTACAGGGGAGATGAGTGAAAAACTGTTTTTT.